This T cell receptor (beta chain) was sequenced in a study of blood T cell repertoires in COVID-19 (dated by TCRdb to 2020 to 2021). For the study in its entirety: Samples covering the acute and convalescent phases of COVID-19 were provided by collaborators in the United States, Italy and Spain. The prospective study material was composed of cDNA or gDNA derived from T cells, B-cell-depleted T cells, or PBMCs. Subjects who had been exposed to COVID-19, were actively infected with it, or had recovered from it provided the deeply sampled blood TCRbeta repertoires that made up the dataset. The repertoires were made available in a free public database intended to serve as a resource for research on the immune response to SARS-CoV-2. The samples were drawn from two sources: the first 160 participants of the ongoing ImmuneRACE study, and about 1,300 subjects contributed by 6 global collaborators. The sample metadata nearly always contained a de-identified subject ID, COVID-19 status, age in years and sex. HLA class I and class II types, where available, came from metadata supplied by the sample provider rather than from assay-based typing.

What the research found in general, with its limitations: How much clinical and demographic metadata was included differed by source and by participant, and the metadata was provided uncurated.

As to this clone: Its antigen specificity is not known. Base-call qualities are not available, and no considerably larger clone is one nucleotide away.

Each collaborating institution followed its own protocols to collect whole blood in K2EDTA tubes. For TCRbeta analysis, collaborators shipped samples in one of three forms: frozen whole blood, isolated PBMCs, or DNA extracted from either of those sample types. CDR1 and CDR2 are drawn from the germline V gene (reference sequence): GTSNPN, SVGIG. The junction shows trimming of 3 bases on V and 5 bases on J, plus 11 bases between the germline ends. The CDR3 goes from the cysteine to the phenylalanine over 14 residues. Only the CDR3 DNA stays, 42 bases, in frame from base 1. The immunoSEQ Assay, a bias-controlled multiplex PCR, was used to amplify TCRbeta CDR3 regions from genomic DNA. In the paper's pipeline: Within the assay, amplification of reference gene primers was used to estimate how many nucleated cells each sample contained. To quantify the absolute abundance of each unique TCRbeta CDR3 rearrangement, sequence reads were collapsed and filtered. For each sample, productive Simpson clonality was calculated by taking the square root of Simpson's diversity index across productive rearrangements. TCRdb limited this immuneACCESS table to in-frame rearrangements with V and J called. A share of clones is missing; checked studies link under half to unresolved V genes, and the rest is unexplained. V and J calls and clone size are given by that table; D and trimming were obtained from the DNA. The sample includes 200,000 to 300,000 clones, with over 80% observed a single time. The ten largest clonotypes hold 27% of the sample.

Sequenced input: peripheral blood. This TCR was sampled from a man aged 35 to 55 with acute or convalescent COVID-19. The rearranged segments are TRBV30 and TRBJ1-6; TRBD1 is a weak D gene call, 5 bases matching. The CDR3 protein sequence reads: CAWSPGGDNSPLHF. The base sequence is TGTGCCTGGAGCCCGGGGGGGGATAATTCACCCCTCCACTTT.